This TCR beta chain was found in a study of tumor-infiltrating lymphocytes in primary liver carcinoma. This clonotype showed up just a few times. One end of the junction fails to match germline, which may point to a read error. From roughly 21-30 mg of unsorted bulk tissue, DNA and RNA were co-extracted together. Primary liver carcinoma in the patients was surgically resected. Constant-region priming of roughly 0.45 ug total RNA yielded TCR beta cDNA. Researchers made the TCR beta libraries by running three nested multiplex PCR rounds with slightly modified ARM-PCR. The opening two PCR rounds, ten to eleven cycles each, paired TRBV1-TRBV30 forward primers with a C-beta reverse primer. TCRdb itself ran the multiplex PCR reads through MiXCR, one entry per CDR3 protein. The sample yields 45,000 or so distinct CDR3 sequences, more than 60% seen once. CDR1 LGHNA and CDR2 YSLEER come from the germline V gene. This CDR3 has 12 residues.

This rearrangement joins TRBV4-3 to TRBJ2-2; no clear D gene. The sequencing sample was made of tumor-adjacent normal liver tissue. The TCR sequence derives from a woman in her 30s with primary liver carcinoma and hepatitis B virus infection. The CDR3 DNA is TGCGTCAGCATACTTGGCACTGGGGAGCTGTTTTTT. Its protein product is CVSILGTGELFF.